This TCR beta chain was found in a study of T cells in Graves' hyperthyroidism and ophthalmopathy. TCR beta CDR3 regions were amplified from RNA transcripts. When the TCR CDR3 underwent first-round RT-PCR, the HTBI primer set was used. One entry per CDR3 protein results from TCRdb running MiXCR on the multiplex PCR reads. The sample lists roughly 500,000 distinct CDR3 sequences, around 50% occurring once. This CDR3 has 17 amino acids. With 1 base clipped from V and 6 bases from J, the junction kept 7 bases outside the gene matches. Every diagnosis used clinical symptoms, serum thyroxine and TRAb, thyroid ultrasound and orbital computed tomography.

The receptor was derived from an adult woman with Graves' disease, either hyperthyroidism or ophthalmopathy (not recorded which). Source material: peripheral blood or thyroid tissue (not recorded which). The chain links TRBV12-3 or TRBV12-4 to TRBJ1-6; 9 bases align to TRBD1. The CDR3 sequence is CASSLGYRGRANSPLHF. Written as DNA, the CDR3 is TGTGCCAGCAGTTTAGGCTACAGGGGGCGAGCTAATTCACCCCTCCACTTT.